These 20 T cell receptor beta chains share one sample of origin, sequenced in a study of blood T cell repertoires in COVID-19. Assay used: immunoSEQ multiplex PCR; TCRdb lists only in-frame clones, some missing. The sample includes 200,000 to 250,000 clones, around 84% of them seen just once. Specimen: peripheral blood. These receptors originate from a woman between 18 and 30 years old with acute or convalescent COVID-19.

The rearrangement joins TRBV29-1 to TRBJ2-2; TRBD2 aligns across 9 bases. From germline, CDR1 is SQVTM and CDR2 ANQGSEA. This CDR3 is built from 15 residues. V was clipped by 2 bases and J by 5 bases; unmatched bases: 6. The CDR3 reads CSVERVSGRTGELFF. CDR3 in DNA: TGCAGCGTTGAAAGGGTTAGCGGGAGAACCGGGGAGCTGTTTTTT.

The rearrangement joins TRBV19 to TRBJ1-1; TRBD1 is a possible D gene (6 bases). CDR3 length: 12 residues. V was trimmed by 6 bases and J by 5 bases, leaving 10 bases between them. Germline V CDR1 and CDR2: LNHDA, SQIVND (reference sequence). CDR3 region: CASRRGLTEAFF. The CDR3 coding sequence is TGTGCCAGTAGGAGGGGGTTGACTGAAGCTTTCTTT.

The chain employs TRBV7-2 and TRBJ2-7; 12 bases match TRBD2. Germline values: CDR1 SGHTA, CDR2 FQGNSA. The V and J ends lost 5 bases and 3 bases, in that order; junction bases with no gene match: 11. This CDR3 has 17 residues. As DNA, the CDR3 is TGTGCCAGCAGCCTATCTCATACTAGCGGGAGGATCTACGAGCAGTACTTC. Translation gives CASSLSHTSGRIYEQYF.

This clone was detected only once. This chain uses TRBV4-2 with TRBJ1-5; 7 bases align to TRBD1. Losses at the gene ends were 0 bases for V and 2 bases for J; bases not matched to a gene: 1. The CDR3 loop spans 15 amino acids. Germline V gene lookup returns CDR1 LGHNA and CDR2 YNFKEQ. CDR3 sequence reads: CASSQDDRGNQPQHF. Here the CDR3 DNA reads TGTGCCAGCAGCCAAGATGACAGGGGCAATCAGCCCCAGCATTTT.

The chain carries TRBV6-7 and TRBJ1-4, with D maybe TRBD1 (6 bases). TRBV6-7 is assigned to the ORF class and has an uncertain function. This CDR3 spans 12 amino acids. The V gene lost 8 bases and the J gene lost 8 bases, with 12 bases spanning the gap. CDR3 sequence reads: CASRDRWEKLFF. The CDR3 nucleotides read TGTGCCAGCCGCGACAGGTGGGAAAAACTGTTTTTT.

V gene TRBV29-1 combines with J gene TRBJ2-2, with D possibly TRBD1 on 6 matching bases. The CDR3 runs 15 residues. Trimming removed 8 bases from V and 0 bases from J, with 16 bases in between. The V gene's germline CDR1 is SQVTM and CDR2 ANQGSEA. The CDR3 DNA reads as TGCAGCACCTACAAGGGGGTCTCGAACACCGGGGAGCTGTTTTTT. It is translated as CSTYKGVSNTGELFF.

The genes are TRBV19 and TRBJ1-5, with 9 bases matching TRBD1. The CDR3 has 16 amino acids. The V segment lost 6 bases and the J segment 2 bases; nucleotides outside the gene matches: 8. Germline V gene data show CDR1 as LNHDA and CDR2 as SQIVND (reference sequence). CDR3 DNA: TGTGCCAGTAGCCACTCCCGGGACAGGGGCAATCAGCCCCAGCATTTT. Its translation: CASSHSRDRGNQPQHF.

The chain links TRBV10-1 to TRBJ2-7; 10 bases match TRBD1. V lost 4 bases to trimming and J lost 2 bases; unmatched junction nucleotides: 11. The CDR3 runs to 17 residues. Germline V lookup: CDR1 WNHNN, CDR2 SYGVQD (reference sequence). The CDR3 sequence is CASSGGRGTGDPYEQYF. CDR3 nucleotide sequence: TGCGCCAGCAGTGGGGGCAGGGGGACAGGGGACCCCTACGAGCAGTACTTC.

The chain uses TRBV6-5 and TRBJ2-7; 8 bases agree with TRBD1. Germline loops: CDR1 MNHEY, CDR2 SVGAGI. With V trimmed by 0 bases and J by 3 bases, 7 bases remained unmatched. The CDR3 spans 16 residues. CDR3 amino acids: CASSYSSDRGGYEQYF. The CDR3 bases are TGTGCCAGCAGTTACTCCAGCGACAGGGGCGGCTACGAGCAGTACTTC.

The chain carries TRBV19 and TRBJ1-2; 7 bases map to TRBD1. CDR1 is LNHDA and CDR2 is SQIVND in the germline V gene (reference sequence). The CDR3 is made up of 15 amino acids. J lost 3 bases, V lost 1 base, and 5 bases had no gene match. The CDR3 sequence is CASSIGQGPHYGYTF. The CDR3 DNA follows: TGTGCCAGTAGTATAGGACAGGGACCTCACTATGGCTACACCTTC.

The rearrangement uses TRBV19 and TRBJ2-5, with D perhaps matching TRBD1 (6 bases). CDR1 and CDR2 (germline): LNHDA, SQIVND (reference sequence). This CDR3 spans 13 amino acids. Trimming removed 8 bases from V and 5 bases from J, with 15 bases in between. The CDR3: CASDTGNYETQYF. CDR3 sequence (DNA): TGTGCCAGTGATACAGGGAATTACGAGACCCAGTACTTC.

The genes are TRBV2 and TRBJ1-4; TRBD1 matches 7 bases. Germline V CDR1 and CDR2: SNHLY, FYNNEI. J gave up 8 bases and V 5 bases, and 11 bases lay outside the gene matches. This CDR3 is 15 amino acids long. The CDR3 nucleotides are TGTGCCAGCAGTTCACAGGGGAGTTGGGGAGAAAAACTGTTTTTT. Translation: CASSSQGSWGEKLFF.

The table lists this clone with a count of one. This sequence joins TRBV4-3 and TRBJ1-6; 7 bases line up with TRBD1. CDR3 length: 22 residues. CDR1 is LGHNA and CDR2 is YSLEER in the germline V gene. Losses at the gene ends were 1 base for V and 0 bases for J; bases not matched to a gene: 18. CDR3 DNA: TGCGCCAGCAGCCAAGCCAAGAGCTCGACAGGGTGGGGGAGCTCCTATAATTCACCCCTCCACTTT. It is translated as CASSQAKSSTGWGSSYNSPLHF.

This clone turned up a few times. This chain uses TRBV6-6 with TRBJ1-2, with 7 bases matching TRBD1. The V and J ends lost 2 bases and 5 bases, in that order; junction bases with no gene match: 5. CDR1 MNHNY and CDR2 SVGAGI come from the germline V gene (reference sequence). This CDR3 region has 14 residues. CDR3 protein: CASSYGEGAYGYTF. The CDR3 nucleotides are TGTGCCAGCAGTTACGGAGAGGGGGCTTATGGCTACACCTTC.

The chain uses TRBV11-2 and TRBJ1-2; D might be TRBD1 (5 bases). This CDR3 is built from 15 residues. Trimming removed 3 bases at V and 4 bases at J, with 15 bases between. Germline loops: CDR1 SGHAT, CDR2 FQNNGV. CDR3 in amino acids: CASSFPPREPYGYTF. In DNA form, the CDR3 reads TGTGCCAGCAGCTTCCCCCCCAGGGAACCCTATGGCTACACCTTC.

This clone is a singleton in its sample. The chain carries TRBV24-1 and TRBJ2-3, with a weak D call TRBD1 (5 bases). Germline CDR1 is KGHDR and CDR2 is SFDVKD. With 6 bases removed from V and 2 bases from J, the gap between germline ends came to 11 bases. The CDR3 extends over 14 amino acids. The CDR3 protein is CATSPGFNTDTQYF. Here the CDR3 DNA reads TGTGCCACCAGTCCAGGGTTCAACACAGATACGCAGTATTTT.

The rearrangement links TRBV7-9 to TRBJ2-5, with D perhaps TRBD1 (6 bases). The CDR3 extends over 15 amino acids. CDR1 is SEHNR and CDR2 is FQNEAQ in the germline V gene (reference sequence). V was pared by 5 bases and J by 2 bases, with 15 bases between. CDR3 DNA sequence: TGTGCCAGCAGCCCCCGGGACACGACTCAAGAGACCCAGTACTTC. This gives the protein CASSPRDTTQETQYF. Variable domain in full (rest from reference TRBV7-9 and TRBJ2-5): DTGVSQNPRHKITKRGQNVTFRCDPISEHNRLYWYRQTLGQGPEFLTYFQNEAQLEKSRLLSDRFSAERPKGSFSTLEIQRTEQGDSAMYLCASSPRDTTQETQYFGPGTRLLVL.

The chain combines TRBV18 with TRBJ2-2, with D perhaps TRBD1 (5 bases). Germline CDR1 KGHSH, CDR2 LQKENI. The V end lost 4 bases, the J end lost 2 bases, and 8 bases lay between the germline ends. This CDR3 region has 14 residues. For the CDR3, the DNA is TGTGCCAGCTCACAGGGGATCAACACCGGGGAGCTGTTTTTT. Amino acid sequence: CASSQGINTGELFF.

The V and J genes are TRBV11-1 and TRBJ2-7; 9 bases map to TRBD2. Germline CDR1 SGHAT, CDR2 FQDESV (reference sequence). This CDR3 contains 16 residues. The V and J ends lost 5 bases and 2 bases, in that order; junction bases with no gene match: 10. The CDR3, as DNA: TGTGCCAGCAGCCGCCGCGGGGGCGGGAGGGCCTACGAGCAGTACTTC. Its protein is CASSRRGGGRAYEQYF.

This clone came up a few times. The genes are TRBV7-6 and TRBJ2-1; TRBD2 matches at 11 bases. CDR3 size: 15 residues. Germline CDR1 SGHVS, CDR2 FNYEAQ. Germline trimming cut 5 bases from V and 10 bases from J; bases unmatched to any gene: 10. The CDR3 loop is CASSKIAGGPREQFF. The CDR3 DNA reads TGTGCCAGCAGCAAGATAGCGGGAGGGCCTCGGGAGCAGTTCTTC.